This TCR beta chain was recovered during a study of blood T cells in healthy people across ages. Study-level points and caveats: Those diversity estimates obtained from one million T cells were thought to be underestimates. Higher naive T cell percentage went strongly together with higher TCR beta diversity. Roughly linear declines in TCR beta diversity per million T cells occurred with age.

On this clonotype: Its antigen is unknown.

A J-beta primer mix and a sample-barcoded 5' primer were used in a second PCR of roughly 6 to 11 cycles. TCRdb reanalysed the 5' RACE reads using MiXCR and keeps one entry per CDR3 protein. The sample lists over a million distinct CDR3 sequences; 55% to 75% were seen once. Researchers report isolating at least 6.5 million PBMCs per sample. The CDR3 has 15 residues. Germline CDR1 is MNHEY and CDR2 is SVGAGI. Deletions cut 4 bases from V and 2 bases from J, with 15 bases between. The clonotype was recovered from a man between 18 and 35 years old in good health. The sequenced sample consisted of blood. The rearrangement joins TRBV6-5 to TRBJ2-7; D possibly corresponds to TRBD1 (5 bases). The CDR3 protein is CASSSPDITAYEQYF. The CDR3 region has the DNA TGTGCCAGCAGTTCCCCGGACATTACCGCCTACGAGCAGTACTTC.